This is a list of T cell receptor beta chains from one sample in a study of blood T cell repertoires in COVID-19. Data came from immunoSEQ multiplex PCR; TCRdb stores just in-frame clones and leaves some out. The top ten hold 52% of the sample, which has about 15,000 clones, approximately 86% seen once. The sample was peripheral blood. The receptors shown here come from a man between 60 and 70 years old with acute or convalescent COVID-19. CDR3s include the opening cysteine and the closing phenylalanine or tryptophan. The D gene is left open where the match is weak. Not all rows give a size; the values are once, few, many and, for expanded clones, a class.

CASSPSGGSYEQYF TGTGCCAGCAGCCCAAGCGGGGGGTCGTACGAGCAGTACTTC TRBV7-2 NA TRBD2 TRBJ2-7
CASSLGEREQFF TGTGCCAGCAGCTTAGGGGAGCGTGAGCAGTTCTTC TRBV11-2 NA NA TRBJ2-1
CATSRAGTDQETQYF TGTGCCACCAGCAGAGCAGGAACAGACCAAGAGACCCAGTACTTC TRBV15 NA NA TRBJ2-5
CASSYWEQATDTQYF TGTGCCAGCAGTTACTGGGAGCAGGCCACAGATACGCAGTATTTT TRBV6-2/TRBV6-3 NA NA TRBJ2-3
CASSSRTEHNEQFF TGTGCCAGCAGCTCCCGGACAGAACACAATGAGCAGTTCTTC TRBV7-3 NA NA TRBJ2-1
CASSSSPRSPLLDTQYF TGTGCCAGCAGCTCATCGCCGAGAAGTCCCCTATTGGATACGCAGTATTTT TRBV7-2 NA NA TRBJ2-3
CASSSKEVGGTEAFF TGTGCCAGCAGCTCAAAGGAGGTCGGGGGAACTGAAGCTTTCTTT TRBV5-4 NA NA TRBJ1-1
CASSLEGQGRRAFF TGTGCCAGCAGCTTGGAGGGACAGGGACGTCGAGCTTTCTTT TRBV5-4 NA TRBD1 TRBJ1-1
CASSPSLTGHKYF TGTGCCAGCAGCCCCTCTTTAACAGGACATAAGTACTTC TRBV7-3 NA NA TRBJ2-5
CASSYSNAGTYEQYF TGTGCCAGCAGTTACTCGAACGCAGGGACCTACGAGCAGTACTTC TRBV6-5 NA NA TRBJ2-7
CASSNPQGPNEKLFF TGTGCCAGCAGTAACCCACAGGGCCCTAATGAAAAACTGTTTTTT TRBV28 NA NA TRBJ1-4
CSVISEGGNQPQHF TGCAGCGTTATAAGTGAGGGGGGCAATCAGCCCCAGCATTTT TRBV29-1 NA NA TRBJ1-5
CASSYQGARTEAFF TGTGCCAGCAGTTACCAGGGGGCGAGGACTGAAGCTTTCTTT TRBV6-2/TRBV6-3 few TRBD1 TRBJ1-1
CATSGGTGGPDTQYF TGTGCCACCAGTGGCGGGACGGGAGGCCCAGATACGCAGTATTTT TRBV24-1 NA TRBD2 TRBJ2-3
CASSPTVRGGINEQFF TGTGCCAGCAGCCCCACAGTGAGGGGGGGCATTAATGAGCAGTTCTTC TRBV7-3 once NA TRBJ2-1
CASSLQGQGANTEAFF TGCGCCAGCAGCTTACAAGGACAGGGGGCCAACACTGAAGCTTTCTTT TRBV5-1 NA TRBD1 TRBJ1-1
CASSLPGVGQPQHF TGTGCCAGCAGTTTACCAGGGGTCGGACAGCCCCAGCATTTT TRBV28 once NA TRBJ1-5
CASSPRGEDGADTQYF TGTGCCAGCAGCCCCAGGGGAGAAGACGGCGCAGATACGCAGTATTTT TRBV6-4 few NA TRBJ2-3
CASSPGTGNYGYTF TGTGCCAGCAGTCCAGGGACAGGGAACTATGGCTACACCTTC TRBV28 NA TRBD1 TRBJ1-2
CASSLEGRASDEQYF TGTGCCAGCAGCTTAGAAGGGAGGGCCAGCGACGAGCAGTACTTC TRBV11-2 NA TRBD2 TRBJ2-7
CASSLSIENTGELFF TGTGCCAGCAGTTTGAGTATAGAGAACACCGGGGAGCTGTTTTTT TRBV6-2/TRBV6-3 few NA TRBJ2-2
CASSNRVLLNGYTF TGTGCCAGCTCAAACAGGGTACTACTAAATGGCTACACCTTC TRBV2 NA NA TRBJ1-2
CASRQGLHTDTQYF TGTGCCAGCAGACAGGGTCTCCACACAGATACGCAGTATTTT TRBV6-6 NA NA TRBJ2-3
CASRVDWRSDYGYTF TGTGCCAGCAGAGTGGACTGGCGGTCGGACTATGGCTACACCTTC TRBV2 NA NA TRBJ1-2
CSVGPTGSYEQYF TGCAGCGTTGGCCCGACAGGGTCCTACGAGCAGTACTTC TRBV29-1 few TRBD1 TRBJ2-7
CASSPRGQGAKLFF TGTGCCAGCAGCCCCCGAGGACAGGGGGCTAAGCTGTTTTTT TRBV7-2 few TRBD1 TRBJ2-2
CASSRTGLSTNEKLFF TGTGCCAGTAGTCGGACAGGCCTCTCAACTAATGAAAAACTGTTTTTT TRBV19 NA TRBD1 TRBJ1-4
CASSLSGTVERGYTF TGTGCCAGCAGCTTGTCCGGGACTGTTGAGAGGGGCTACACCTTC TRBV9 NA NA TRBJ1-2
CASPLRKQGNREQYF TGTGCCAGCCCACTTAGAAAACAGGGTAATCGCGAGCAGTACTTC TRBV13 NA NA TRBJ2-7
CASRPQTGLAHEQFF TGTGCCAGCCGCCCTCAAACCGGACTAGCCCATGAGCAGTTCTTC TRBV6-5 NA TRBD2 TRBJ2-1
CSASQGGRTGELFF TGCAGTGCTAGTCAGGGGGGAAGGACCGGGGAGCTGTTTTTT TRBV20-1 NA NA TRBJ2-2
CASSDSGTVYNEQFF TGTGCCAGCTCTGATTCCGGGACAGTATACAATGAGCAGTTCTTC TRBV18 NA TRBD1 TRBJ2-1
CASSLSSTGGHTEAFF TGTGCCAGCTCACTATCATCGACAGGGGGCCACACTGAAGCTTTCTTT TRBV18 few TRBD1 TRBJ1-1
CASSRDRGDTQYF TGTGCCAGCAGTCGGGACAGGGGAGATACGCAGTATTTT TRBV12-3/TRBV12-4 NA TRBD1 TRBJ2-3
CSVYRVDGTDTQYF TGCAGCGTTTACAGGGTAGATGGCACAGATACGCAGTATTTT TRBV29-1 NA NA TRBJ2-3
CASSLGAGTASYEQYF TGTGCCAGCAGTTTAGGGGCCGGGACAGCCTCCTACGAGCAGTACTTC TRBV28 NA TRBD1 TRBJ2-7
CATSDSPPGQKNIQYF TGTGCCACCAGTGATTCCCCCCCAGGGCAAAAAAACATTCAGTACTTC TRBV24-1 NA NA TRBJ2-4